This T cell receptor (beta chain) emerged from a study of beta chain features in type 1 diabetes (dated by TCRdb to 2016 to 2019). Background on the whole study: Mean age, gender distribution, total cell number and subset yield were not different between patients and healthy donors. The study compared the TCRB repertoires of sorted circulating CD4+ T cell subsets in recently diagnosed type 1 diabetes patients with those in matched healthy donors. Regulatory and stem cell-like memory subsets were obtained from only 8 patients and roughly 8 healthy donors, while naive and central memory subsets were obtained from all 28 donors. A total of roughly 98,000,000 sorted cells were examined across all samples, and a strong correlation was observed between cell number per subset and RNA yield. General conclusions and limits of the study: Shorter templates might be favored by PCR, yet because patient and control samples were amplified and corrected together, any such skew would affect both groups equally. A moderate but significant shortening of TCRB CDR3 length was observed in type 1 diabetes patients in all four CD4+ subsets. Because cDNA was sequenced instead of genomic DNA, activated cells with high expression could be over-represented, although the groups did not differ in activation or CD3 levels. Naive, central memory and regulatory TCRB repertoires appeared to be more alike among patients than among healthy donors. HLA sub-analyses involved small numbers of individuals, so any influence of HLA type on TCRB rearrangement remained unresolved. At VDJ recombination sites, type 1 diabetes patients had fewer insertions and more deleted nucleotides, which implies abnormalities in thymic rearrangement.

The CDR3, from cysteine to phenylalanine, totals 16 residues. The kept DNA is CDR3 alone, 48 bases in frame from the first base. Clipping removes 3 bases from V and 4 bases from J, with 10 as the unmatched junction base count. Looking up the germline V gene yields CDR1 MDHEN and CDR2 SYDVKM. All of the isolated RNA was reverse transcribed with the High Capacity cDNA Reverse Transcription Kit, so expressed TCRB transcripts were sequenced. Naive, central memory and regulatory T cell samples underwent deep immunoSEQ sequencing, averaging around 4 million total reads per sample. After sorted cells were lysed in RLT buffer, RNA was extracted with DNase-treated RNeasy Micro or Mini kits, with the choice depending on cell number. Each cell subset was processed separately to prevent cross-contamination, with patient and healthy donor samples processed together. TCRB sequences were amplified from cDNA with the immunoSEQ multiplex PCR, producing 87-bp fragments spanning the CDR3 region. The amplicons were sequenced using the Illumina HiSeq platform. As for how the authors treated the data: Synthetic template baselines were used to correct PCR bias computationally, reads within Hamming distance 2 were collapsed together, and singletons that could not be merged were discarded. Reads were aligned against IMGT to assign V, D and J genes, CDR3 length and insertions or deletions at six rearrangement sites. Clonotype counts were normalized to sorted cell number within each subset before computing true diversity and Gini coefficients with the tcR R package. The overlap coefficient, calculated on TCRB nucleotide sequences, was used to quantify repertoire sharing. Held by TCRdb, this immuneACCESS table contains in-frame sequences only and omits some clones. Under half of the omission traces to an unresolved V gene where checked; the cause of the rest is unknown. V, J and clone size are those of that table, while D and trimming were read from the DNA. This sample comprises fewer than 200,000 clones, around 13% of them detected only once. The ten biggest clones cover roughly 0.6% of the sample.

This clone was seen only a few times. What this receptor recognizes is not known. Within one base of it there is no much larger clone, and no base qualities were kept. Each donor gave one peripheral blood draw, averaging around 0.11 L, which was collected into heparinised tubes. Naive, central memory, regulatory and stem cell-like memory CD4+ T cells were sorted on a BD FACSAria II using a panel including CD45RO, CCR7, CD25, CD127, CD95 and CD27. Every sorted population had a purity above 95%. PBMCs were separated immediately by Lymphoprep density gradient centrifugation and were stained directly, without being cultured. Samples were stained and sorted in pairs, with one healthy donor and one patient per experiment, so that batch effects were minimized.

This TCR came from a woman under 30 in good health. The source material was central memory CD4+ T cells from blood. The chain is made from TRBV28 and TRBJ1-2; 8 of the junction bases match TRBD1. This receptor carries the CDR3 CASSFVGQGLFYGYTF. The DNA reads TGTGCCAGCAGTTTCGTAGGACAGGGACTCTTCTATGGCTACACCTTC.